A selection of T cell receptor beta chains follows, all from one sample in a study of cytomegalovirus exposure and HLA in healthy donors. Generated by immunoSEQ multiplex PCR, the TCRdb table keeps only in-frame clones and is missing some. Of approximately 70,000 clones listed, 60% to 75% are singletons. The sequenced sample was PBMCs. The receptor source for this set is a woman aged 55-75 years in good health and CMV-seropositive. Each CDR3 is given with its conserved first and last residue. Each record gives: clone size, D gene, V gene, J gene, CDR3 protein, CDR3 DNA. The D gene is left open where the match is weak. Not all rows give a size; the values are once, few, many and, for expanded clones, a class.

few,NA,TRBV4-1,TRBJ2-7,CASSRGLGSQGHEQYF,TGCGCCAGCAGCCGAGGACTGGGCAGCCAAGGCCACGAGCAGTACTTC
NA,NA,TRBV4-1,TRBJ1-1,CASSQRSTEAFF,TGCGCCAGCAGCCAACGGAGCACTGAAGCTTTCTTT
NA,NA,TRBV27,TRBJ1-1,CASSYYRDTEAFF,TGTGCCAGCAGTTACTACAGGGATACTGAAGCTTTCTTT
NA,TRBD2,TRBV5-1,TRBJ2-5,CASSPRWGGQETQYF,TGCGCCAGCAGCCCTCGATGGGGGGGCCAAGAGACCCAGTACTTC
NA,TRBD1,TRBV2,TRBJ2-1,CASRLGQGARNEQFF,TGTGCCAGCAGATTGGGACAGGGGGCGCGAAATGAGCAGTTCTTC
NA,TRBD1,TRBV12-5,TRBJ1-5,CASGRATLPGQGRNQPQHF,TGTGCTAGTGGTAGAGCGACCTTGCCGGGACAGGGCCGCAATCAGCCCCAGCATTTT
NA,NA,TRBV14,TRBJ1-2,CASSQVPGPPYGYTF,TGTGCCAGCAGCCAAGTACCAGGGCCTCCCTATGGCTACACCTTC
NA,NA,TRBV5-4,TRBJ2-5,CASSQQTGGETQYF,TGTGCCAGCAGCCAACAGACAGGTGGAGAGACCCAGTACTTC
NA,TRBD2,TRBV5-1,TRBJ2-7,CASRLIREAPHEQYF,TGCGCCAGCAGGTTGATACGGGAGGCACCCCACGAGCAGTACTTC
few,NA,TRBV4-1,TRBJ1-2,CASSLGWGGDYGYTF,TGCGCCAGCAGCCTGGGATGGGGGGGGGACTATGGCTACACCTTC
NA,NA,TRBV7-8,TRBJ1-1,CASSLGGSNTEAFF,TGTGCCAGCAGCTTGGGGGGATCGAACACTGAAGCTTTCTTT
NA,TRBD2,TRBV19,TRBJ2-5,CASSRLGGIGETQYF,TGTGCCAGTAGTCGCTTGGGGGGGATTGGAGAGACCCAGTACTTC
few,NA,TRBV4-1,TRBJ1-5,CASSQEPRTDNQPQHF,TGCGCCAGCAGCCAAGAACCCAGGACAGATAATCAGCCCCAGCATTTT
NA,NA,TRBV11-2,TRBJ1-1,CASRADVSRTEAFF,TGTGCCAGCAGGGCGGATGTCTCGAGGACTGAAGCTTTCTTT
NA,NA,TRBV7-2,TRBJ2-7,CASSARAGPGEQYF,TGTGCCAGCAGCGCTAGGGCAGGGCCAGGGGAGCAGTACTTC
NA,TRBD2,TRBV27,TRBJ2-3,CASSLGAGLTDTQYF,TGTGCCAGCAGTTTAGGAGCGGGACTCACAGATACGCAGTATTTT
NA,NA,TRBV9,TRBJ1-1,CASSPPTAEAFF,TGTGCCAGCAGCCCGCCTACGGCTGAAGCTTTCTTT
NA,TRBD1,TRBV11-3,TRBJ2-7,CASNTGGLDEQYF,TGTGCCAGCAATACAGGGGGCCTCGACGAGCAGTACTTC
NA,TRBD2,TRBV4-1,TRBJ2-1,CASSPRPGLVEFEQFF,TGCGCCAGCAGCCCGAGACCGGGACTAGTTGAATTTGAGCAGTTCTTC
once,NA,TRBV30,TRBJ1-2,CAWSAGSYGYTF,TGTGCCTGGAGTGCCGGTTCCTATGGCTACACCTTC
few,NA,TRBV6-5,TRBJ2-7,CASSYSGYSSYEQYF,TGTGCCAGCAGTTACTCGGGTTACAGCTCCTACGAGCAGTACTTC
NA,NA,TRBV5-6,TRBJ1-5,CASSSDLKDSSNQPQHF,TGTGCCAGCAGCTCAGACCTGAAGGACAGTAGCAATCAGCCCCAGCATTTT
NA,TRBD1,TRBV14,TRBJ1-1,CASSQTGDLNTEAFF,TGTGCCAGCAGCCAGACAGGGGACCTGAACACTGAAGCTTTCTTT
NA,TRBD1,TRBV9,TRBJ1-2,CASSVGAGTANYGYTF,TGTGCCAGCAGCGTAGGTGCCGGGACAGCTAACTATGGCTACACCTTC
once,NA,TRBV11-2,TRBJ1-4,CASSLGYPTNEKLFF,TGTGCCAGCAGCTTAGGCTATCCAACTAATGAAAAACTGTTTTTT
NA,TRBD2,TRBV7-3,TRBJ2-1,CASSLRGGSNEQFF,TGTGCCAGCAGCTTAAGGGGGGGTAGCAATGAGCAGTTCTTC
NA,NA,TRBV28,TRBJ1-4,CASSFQGGEKLFF,TGTGCCAGCAGTTTCCAGGGAGGTGAAAAACTGTTTTTT
NA,NA,TRBV5-1,TRBJ2-1,CASSGPGLNNNEQFF,TGCGCCAGCAGCGGGCCGGGACTGAATAACAATGAGCAGTTCTTC
NA,NA,TRBV7-9,TRBJ1-5,CASSYGQFNQPQHF,TGTGCCAGCAGTTATGGACAGTTTAATCAGCCCCAGCATTTT